This entry features one TCR beta chain sequence. This sample stems from a study of blood T cell repertoires in COVID-19. The authors' processing: Estimation of nucleated cell counts was performed using reference gene primer amplification. This table comes from immunoSEQ multiplex PCR, and its TCRdb copy is limited to in-frame clones, with some not included. The V and J calls and clone size were taken over from that table, and D and trimming were inferred from the DNA. The repertoire consists of fewer than 75,000 clones, with over 75% occurring once and the leading ten covering roughly 3.5%. Per germline, CDR1 SGHVS and CDR2 FQNEAQ. Deletions cut 1 base from V and 4 bases from J, with 16 bases between. The CDR3 runs 16 residues.

Sequenced input: peripheral blood. This receptor was obtained from a man in his 70s with acute or convalescent COVID-19. The chain uses TRBV7-8 and TRBJ1-2; a weak D match, TRBD1 (5 bases). The CDR3: CASSLVTEEGLYGYTF. In DNA, the CDR3 is TGTGCCAGCAGCTTAGTAACAGAGGAGGGACTCTATGGCTACACCTTC.